Listed here are 10 T cell receptor beta chains from one sample, sequenced in a study of shared clonotypes between healthy human individuals. TCRdb keeps only in-frame clones here, not all; method: immunoSEQ multiplex PCR. The sample records roughly 640,000 clones, 74% being singletons. Sequencing input: memory CD4+ T cells sorted from blood. Subset in this sample: CD45RA-negative fraction. The receptor source for this set is a woman aged 30 to 39 in good health.

The chain couples TRBV19 to TRBJ2-5; 14 bases line up with TRBD2. The CDR3 loop spans 16 amino acids. V shed 4 bases, J shed 3 bases, and the junction held 4 bases outside the gene matches. Per the germline V gene, CDR1 is LNHDA and CDR2 is SQIVND (reference sequence). Here the CDR3 DNA reads TGTGCCAGTAGTAAACCGGGACTAGCGGGAGAAGAGACCCAGTACTTC. This translates into CASSKPGLAGEETQYF.

To note about this clone: The sample has other DNA sequences that encode this CDR3 too. This sequence joins TRBV19 and TRBJ1-2; 7 bases line up with TRBD1. J was trimmed by 4 bases and V by 10 bases; bases with no gene match: 3. The CDR3 spans 11 residues. Germline V gene lookup returns CDR1 LNHDA and CDR2 SQIVND (reference sequence). The CDR3 region is CATTGLYGYTF. CDR3 nucleotides: TGTGCCACGACAGGGCTCTATGGCTACACCTTC.

The J gene is TRBJ2-3, the V gene TRBV4-1; 9 bases match TRBD2. Germline V gives CDR1 MGHRA, CDR2 YSYEKL. V dropped 4 bases and J dropped 8; count of bases not matched to a gene: 4. The CDR3 consists of 13 residues. In DNA, the CDR3 is TGCGCCAGCAGCCTAGCGGGAGAAGGTACGCAGTATTTT. Translated: CASSLAGEGTQYF.

This chain links TRBV25-1 with TRBJ2-3, with 9 bases that match TRBD2. Trimming removed 4 bases from V and 4 bases from J; junction bases left unmatched: 9. There are 16 residues in the CDR3. Germline assignment: CDR1 MGHDK and CDR2 SYGVNS. The CDR3 nucleotides read TGTGCCAGCAGTGTGGCGGGAGGGCCGGAAGCAGATACGCAGTATTTT. Amino acids: CASSVAGGPEADTQYF. Full variable domain (missing parts from reference TRBV25-1 and TRBJ2-3): EADIYQTPRYLVIGTGKKITLECSQTMGHDKMYWYQQDPGMELHLIHYSYGVNSTEKGDLSSESTVSRIRTEHFPLTLESARPSHTSQYLCASSVAGGPEADTQYFGPGTRLTVL.

J is TRBJ1-2 and V is TRBV21-1; the table's D call of TRBD1 was not tested on the DNA. TRBV21-1 is classified as a pseudogene. The CDR3 has 13 residues. CDR3 residues: CASRSRDSRGYTF. CDR3 DNA sequence: TGTGCCAGCAGAAGCCGGGACAGTCGCGGCTACACCTTC.

The chain links TRBV9 to TRBJ1-1; 9 bases map to TRBD1. Trimming cost V 3 bases and J 1 base; bases outside gene matches: 4. Per the germline V gene, CDR1 is SGDLS and CDR2 is YYNGEE. CDR3 length equals 15 residues. The CDR3 nucleotides are TGTGCCAGCAGCGAGGAGGGACAGGGGAACACTGAAGCTTTCTTT. It is translated as CASSEEGQGNTEAFF.

This clone was seen once. The chain recombines TRBV4-2 with TRBJ2-1; 10 bases are shared with TRBD1. This CDR3 has 16 residues. Per the germline V gene, CDR1 is LGHNA and CDR2 is YNFKEQ. V gave up 5 bases and J gave up 7 bases; unmatched junction bases: 11. The CDR3 reads CASSYTGTGAGNEQFF. In nucleotides, the CDR3 is TGTGCCAGCAGCTACACCGGGACAGGGGCTGGAAATGAGCAGTTCTTC.

The chain is built from TRBV28 and TRBJ1-4; 10 bases are a match to TRBD1. The CDR3 consists of 16 residues. CDR1 and CDR2 (germline): MDHEN, SYDVKM. V gave up 3 bases and J gave up 3 bases; unmatched junction bases: 4. For the CDR3, the DNA is TGTGCCAGCAGTTTCGGGACAGGGGTACCTAATGAAAAACTGTTTTTT. Translation: CASSFGTGVPNEKLFF.

This sequence joins TRBV5-1 and TRBJ2-5, with D possibly matching TRBD1 (5 bases). Germline CDR1 is SGHRS and CDR2 is YFSETQ. V lost 0 bases to trimming and J lost 2 bases, with 14 bases between them. The CDR3 totals 16 residues. CDR3 in amino acids: CASSLARQGLQETQYF. DNA for the CDR3: TGCGCCAGCAGCTTGGCTCGGCAGGGTCTACAAGAGACCCAGTACTTC.

The J gene is TRBJ1-5, the V gene TRBV5-1; tentatively, D is TRBD1 (6 bases). The CDR3 is 16 residues long. CDR1 is SGHRS and CDR2 is YFSETQ in the germline V gene. The germline V and J ends were trimmed by 4 bases and 15 bases, with 29 bases remaining between them. The CDR3 sequence: CASSVSLVDPGGLRHF. The DNA for the CDR3 is TGCGCCAGCAGCGTAAGCTTAGTAGATCCCGGGGGCCTCAGGCATTTT.